Listed here is a single T cell receptor beta chain. Only in-frame clones appear in the TCRdb table, and some are missing; sequencing was by immunoSEQ multiplex PCR. The profile shows fewer than 250,000 clones, 92% of them singletons. This record belongs to a study of blood T cell repertoires in COVID-19. On the study more broadly: T cells, B-cell-depleted T cells, or PBMCs provided the cDNA or gDNA that served as material.

The CDR3 contains 15 residues. With V trimmed by 6 bases and J by 8 bases, 10 bases remained unmatched. The germline CDR1 and CDR2 sequences are WSHSY and SAAADI. The V and J genes are TRBV10-2 and TRBJ2-2, with TRBD2 matching over 9 bases. The sample comprised peripheral blood. This clonotype originated in a man between 25 and 39 years old with acute or convalescent COVID-19. The CDR3 loop is CASSDPGLAGGELFF. As DNA, the CDR3 is TGCGCCAGCAGCGACCCGGGACTAGCTGGGGGGGAGCTGTTTTTT.